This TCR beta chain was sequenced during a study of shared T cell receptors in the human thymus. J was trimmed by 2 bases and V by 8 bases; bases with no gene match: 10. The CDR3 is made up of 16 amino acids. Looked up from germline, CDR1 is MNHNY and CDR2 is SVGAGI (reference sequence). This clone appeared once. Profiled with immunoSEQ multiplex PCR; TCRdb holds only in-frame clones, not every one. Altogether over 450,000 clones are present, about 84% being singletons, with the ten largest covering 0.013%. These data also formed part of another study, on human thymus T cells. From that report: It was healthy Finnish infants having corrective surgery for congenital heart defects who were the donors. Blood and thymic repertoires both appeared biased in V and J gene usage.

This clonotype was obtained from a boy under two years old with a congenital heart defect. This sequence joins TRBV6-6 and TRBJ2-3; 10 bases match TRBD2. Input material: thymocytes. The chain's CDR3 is CASGPRLAGFTDTQYF. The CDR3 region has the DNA TGTGCCAGCGGACCACGACTAGCGGGTTTCACAGATACGCAGTATTTT.